This T cell receptor (beta chain) was sequenced in a study of lymphopenia after photon versus proton radiotherapy. Study-wide findings and caveats: Only patients who died were analyzed for survival; proton advantage is unproven. Relative stability marked proton patients; photon patients lost diversity and naive cells. Post-nadir TCR diversity decline inversely tracked overall survival among those who died. After the lymphocyte nadir, photon-treated repertoires showed oligoclonal expansion, especially of CD8+ Temra cells.

As regards this clone: As yet, its antigen is unknown.

Trimming stripped 4 bases from V and 5 bases from J, with 11 bases between. Germline loops: CDR1 SNHLY, CDR2 FYNNEI. This CDR3 is 14 amino acids long. Sequencing used immunoSEQ multiplex PCR; TCRdb keeps in-frame clones, though not all of them. The profile shows around 70,000 clones, about 90% of them singletons. This sequence joins TRBV2 and TRBJ2-2; possibly TRBD1 for D (6 bases). The TCR sequence derives from a middle-aged woman with cholangiocarcinoma. Material: peripheral blood, obtained from a patient treated with photon-based radiotherapy. The CDR3 region is CASSVQGPTGELFF. The DNA for the CDR3 is TGTGCCAGCAGTGTCCAGGGGCCGACCGGGGAGCTGTTTTTT.